This record covers a single TCR beta chain. This sample was taken from a study of T cell changes during pregnancy in multiple sclerosis. TCRdb's copy holds only in-frame clones and misses some; the assay was immunoSEQ multiplex PCR. The repertoire consists of tens of thousands of clones, with more than 90% occurring once and the leading ten covering 3.5% to 4.5%. Sequencing used peripheral blood, obtained after pregnancy. The receptor's source is a female donor in good health, enrolled as a control in a pregnancy study.

The CDR3 sequence: CASSLVDSFRVGGSPLHF. Written as DNA, the CDR3 is TGTGCCAGCAGCTTAGTAGACTCGTTCCGCGTCGGTGGTTCACCCCTCCACTTT. The rearrangement joins TRBV11-2 to TRBJ1-6; D not certain. The CDR3 is 18 amino acids. From germline, CDR1 is SGHAT and CDR2 FQNNGV. Trimming shortened V by 1 base and J by 9 bases, and 22 bases separated the two germline ends. Full variable domain (missing parts from reference TRBV11-2 and TRBJ1-6): EAGVAQSPRYKIIEKRQSVAFWCNPISGHATLYWYQQILGQGPKLLIQFQNNGVVDDSQLPKDRFSAERLKGVDSTLKIQPAKLEDSAVYLCASSLVDSFRVGGSPLHFGNGTRLTVT.